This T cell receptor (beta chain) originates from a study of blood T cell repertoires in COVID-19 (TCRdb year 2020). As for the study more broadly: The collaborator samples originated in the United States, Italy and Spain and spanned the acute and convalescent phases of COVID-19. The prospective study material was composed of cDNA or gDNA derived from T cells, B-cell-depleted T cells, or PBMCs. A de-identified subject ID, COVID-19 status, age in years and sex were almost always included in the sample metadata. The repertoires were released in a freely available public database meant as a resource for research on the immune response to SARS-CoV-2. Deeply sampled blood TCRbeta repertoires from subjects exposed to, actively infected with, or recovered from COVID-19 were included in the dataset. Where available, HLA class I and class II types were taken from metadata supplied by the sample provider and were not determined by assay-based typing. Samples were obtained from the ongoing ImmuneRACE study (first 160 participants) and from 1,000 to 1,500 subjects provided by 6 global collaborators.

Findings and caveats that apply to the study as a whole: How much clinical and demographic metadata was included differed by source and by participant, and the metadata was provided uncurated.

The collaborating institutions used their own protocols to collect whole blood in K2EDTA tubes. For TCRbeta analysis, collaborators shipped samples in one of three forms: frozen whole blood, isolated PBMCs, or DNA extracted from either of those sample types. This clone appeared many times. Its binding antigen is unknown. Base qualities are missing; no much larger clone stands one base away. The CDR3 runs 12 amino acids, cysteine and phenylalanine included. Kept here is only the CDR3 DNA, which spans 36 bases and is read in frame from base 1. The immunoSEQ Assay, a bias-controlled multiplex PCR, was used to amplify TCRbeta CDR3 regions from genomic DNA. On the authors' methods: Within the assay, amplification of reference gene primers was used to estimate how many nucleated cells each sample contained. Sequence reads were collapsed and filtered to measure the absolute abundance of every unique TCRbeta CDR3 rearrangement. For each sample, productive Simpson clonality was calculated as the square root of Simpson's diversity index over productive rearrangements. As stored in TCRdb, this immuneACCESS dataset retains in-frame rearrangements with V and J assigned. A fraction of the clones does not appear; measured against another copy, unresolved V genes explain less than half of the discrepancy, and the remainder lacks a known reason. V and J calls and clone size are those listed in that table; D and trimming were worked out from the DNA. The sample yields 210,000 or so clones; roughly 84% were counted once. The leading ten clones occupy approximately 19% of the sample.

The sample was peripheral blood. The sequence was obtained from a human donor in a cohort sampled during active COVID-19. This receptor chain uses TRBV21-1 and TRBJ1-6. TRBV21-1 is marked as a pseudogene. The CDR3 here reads CASSKRGSPLHF. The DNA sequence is TGTGCCAGCAGCAAGCGGGGTTCACCCCTCCACTTT.